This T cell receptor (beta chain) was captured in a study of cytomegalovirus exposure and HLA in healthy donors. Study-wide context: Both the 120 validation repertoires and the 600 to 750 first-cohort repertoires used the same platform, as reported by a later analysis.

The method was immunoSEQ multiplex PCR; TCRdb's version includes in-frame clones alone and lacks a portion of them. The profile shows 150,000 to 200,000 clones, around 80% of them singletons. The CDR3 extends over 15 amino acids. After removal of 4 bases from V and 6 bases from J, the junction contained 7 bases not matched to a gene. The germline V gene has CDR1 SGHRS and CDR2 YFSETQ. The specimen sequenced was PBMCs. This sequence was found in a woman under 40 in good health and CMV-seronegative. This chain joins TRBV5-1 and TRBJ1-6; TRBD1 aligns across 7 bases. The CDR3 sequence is CASSDRALGNSPLHF. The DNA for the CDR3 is TGCGCCAGCAGCGACAGGGCCTTGGGTAATTCACCCCTCCACTTT.